The T cell receptor (beta chain) described here comes from a study of blood T cell repertoires in COVID-19. As for the study in general: PBMCs, B-cell-depleted T cells, or T cells were the source of the cDNA or gDNA that made up the material.

V lost 0 bases, J lost 5 bases, and 7 bases stayed unmatched. This CDR3 is built from 17 residues. The germline V gene encodes CDR1 MGHRA and CDR2 YSYEKL. Per the study methods: Amplified reference gene primers provided the basis for estimating nucleated cell counts. Clones were sequenced by immunoSEQ multiplex PCR, and TCRdb holds only the in-frame ones, with some missing. Clonal size and the V and J genes are those of that table, whereas D and trimming came from the DNA. The sample has some 80,000 clones, roughly 78% seen once. Sequenced: peripheral blood. The sequence was collected from a man aged 60 to 69 with COVID-19, enrolled during active disease. The chain employs TRBV4-1 and TRBJ1-2, with TRBD1 matching 12 bases. The chain's CDR3 is CASSQDEGQGARYGYTF. For the CDR3, the DNA is TGCGCCAGCAGCCAAGATGAGGGACAGGGGGCGCGGTATGGCTACACCTTC.